These 10 T cell receptor beta chains originate from one sample sequenced in a study of PD-L1 blockade in urothelial cancer. Generated by immunoSEQ multiplex PCR, the TCRdb table keeps only in-frame clones and is missing some. Among tens of thousands of clones listed, about four fifths were seen once. Time point: pretreatment peripheral blood. The input for sequencing was PBMCs, taken around atezolizumab (anti-PD-L1) treatment. The receptors come from a man in his 70s with urothelial cancer.

The gene calls are TRBV5-1 and TRBJ1-1; 11 bases line up with TRBD1. CDR1 SGHRS and CDR2 YFSETQ come from the germline V gene. V shed 5 bases, J shed 0 bases, and the junction held 6 bases outside the gene matches. The length of the CDR3 is 16 residues. CDR3 residues: CASRLGQGAMNTEAFF. The CDR3 DNA reads as TGCGCCAGCAGATTAGGACAGGGGGCCATGAACACTGAAGCTTTCTTT.

In its sample, this clone was seen once. The chain is built from TRBV2 and TRBJ1-5; the match to TRBD1 covers 8 bases. Germline V lookup: CDR1 SNHLY, CDR2 FYNNEI. V trimming: 10 bases; J trimming: 7 bases; junction bases outside the gene matches: 9. The CDR3 has 13 residues. The CDR3 nucleotides read TGTGCCACAGCCAGGGGGCTTAACCAGCCCCAGCATTTT. As protein: CATARGLNQPQHF.

This rearrangement joins TRBV11-1 to TRBJ2-7; 10 bases are a match to TRBD1. The CDR3 loop spans 14 amino acids. Trimming cost V 4 bases and J 2 bases; bases outside gene matches: 2. In germline, CDR1 is SGHAT, CDR2 FQDESV (reference sequence). CDR3 amino acids: CASSYGQGAYEQYF. The CDR3 coding sequence is TGTGCCAGCAGCTACGGACAGGGGGCCTACGAGCAGTACTTC.

V and J are TRBV4-2 and TRBJ2-1; D is possibly TRBD2 (6 bases). The length of the CDR3 is 17 residues. The ends were cut back, 3 bases at V and 0 bases at J, with 15 bases in the middle. Germline CDR1 is LGHNA and CDR2 is YNFKEQ. The CDR3 coding sequence is TGTGCCAGCAGCCAGACACCGGGACTGAGCTCCTACAATGAGCAGTTCTTC. Protein: CASSQTPGLSSYNEQFF.

The chain links TRBV19 to TRBJ2-2, with 8 nucleotides matching TRBD1. The V gene's germline CDR1 is LNHDA and CDR2 SQIVND (reference sequence). The V and J ends lost 4 bases and 4 bases, in that order; junction bases with no gene match: 8. This CDR3 comprises 16 residues. The CDR3 nucleotides are TGTGCCAGTAGTAGCGTGTCAGGGGGCGGCACCGGGGAGCTGTTTTTT. Its protein product is CASSSVSGGGTGELFF.

The chain combines TRBV20-1 with TRBJ1-1; D ambiguous. The ends were cut back, 4 bases at V and 5 bases at J, with 5 bases in the middle. This CDR3 has 10 amino acids. The germline V gene has CDR1 DFQATT and CDR2 SNEGSKA (reference sequence). CDR3 sequence reads: CSAKRTEAFF. CDR3 nucleotides: TGCAGTGCTAAGAGGACTGAAGCTTTCTTT.

In its sample, this clone is medium-sized. One end of the junction does not line up with germline, which may come from a read error. V gene TRBV7-7 combines with J gene TRBJ2-1, with a possible D match to TRBD1 (6 bases). This CDR3 comprises 13 residues. In germline, CDR1 is SSHAT, CDR2 FNYEAQ (reference sequence). CDR3 loop: CASSLDRFDEQFF. The DNA of the CDR3 is TGTGCTAGCAGCCTCGACAGGTTTGATGAGCAGTTCTTC.

The chain joins TRBV7-2 to TRBJ1-2, with 8 bases lining up with TRBD1. This CDR3 spans 14 amino acids. Germline V gene sequence: CDR1 SGHTA, CDR2 FQGNSA. Unmatched junction bases numbered 8, after V lost 4 bases and J lost 7 bases. The DNA for the CDR3 is TGTGCCAGCAGCTCTCGGACAGGGAGGGCTGGCTACACCTTC. This encodes CASSSRTGRAGYTF.

This clone was found a few times. This sequence joins TRBV4-2 and TRBJ2-6; 10 bases match TRBD2. The germline V gene encodes CDR1 LGHNA and CDR2 YNFKEQ. The CDR3 contains 18 residues. J lost 3 bases, V lost 0 bases, and 5 bases had no gene match. The chain's CDR3 is CASSQEPSGRSGANVLTF. CDR3 DNA sequence: TGTGCCAGCAGCCAAGAACCTAGCGGGAGAAGTGGGGCCAACGTCCTGACTTTC.

CDR3 in DNA: TGCAGCGTTGAGAGGGGACAGGACCAGCAGTTCTTC. Its protein is CSVERGQDQQFF. This chain joins TRBV29-1 and TRBJ2-1, with TRBD1 identical over 8 bases. V gave up 3 bases and J gave up 11 bases; unmatched junction bases: 6. Germline V gene lookup returns CDR1 SQVTM and CDR2 ANQGSEA. The CDR3 has 12 amino acids.